The 26 T cell receptor beta chains in this list originate from one sample, sequenced in a study of blood T cell repertoires in COVID-19. Assay used: immunoSEQ multiplex PCR; TCRdb lists only in-frame clones, some missing. In the table there are some 93,000 clones, around 79% of which are singletons. The sequenced sample was peripheral blood. The receptors derive from a human donor in a cohort sampled during active COVID-19.

In nucleotides, the CDR3 is TGTGCCAGCAGTGAAGCCCCGGGAGAAGACTACGAGCAGTACTTC. This sequence encodes CASSEAPGEDYEQYF. The gene calls are TRBV2 and TRBJ2-7; tentatively, D is TRBD2 (6 bases). The CDR3 covers 15 residues. The V end was cut by 0 bases, the J end by 3 bases, with 12 bases between. CDR1 SNHLY and CDR2 FYNNEI come from the germline V gene. Looking up the rest from reference TRBV2 and TRBJ2-7 gives the full variable domain: EPEVTQTPSHQVTQMGQEVILRCVPISNHLYFYWYRQILGQKVEFLVSFYNNEISEKSEIFDDQFSVERPDGSNFTLKIRSTKLEDSAMYFCASSEAPGEDYEQYFGPGTRLTVT.

This clone was counted between two and nine times. The gene calls are TRBV5-4 and TRBJ2-1; 12 bases line up with TRBD2. The CDR3 spans 15 residues. The V segment lost 2 bases and the J segment 8 bases; nucleotides outside the gene matches: 5. Germline CDR1 SGHNT, CDR2 YYREEE (reference sequence). CDR3 residues: CASSFGLAGSDEQFF. The CDR3 DNA is TGTGCCAGCAGCTTTGGACTAGCGGGATCGGATGAGCAGTTCTTC. Looking up the rest from reference TRBV5-4 and TRBJ2-1 gives the full variable domain: ETGVTQSPTHLIKTRGQQVTLRCSSQSGHNTVSWYQQALGQGPQFIFQYYREEENGRGNFPPRFSGLQFPNYSSELNVNALELDDSALYLCASSFGLAGSDEQFFGPGTRLTVL.

The CDR3 loop is CASNHPGQGASPLHF. CDR3 nucleotide sequence: TGTGCCAGCAACCACCCGGGACAGGGTGCATCACCCCTCCACTTT. J is TRBJ1-6 and V is TRBV6-5; 9 nucleotides align to TRBD1. Unmatched junction bases numbered 11, after V lost 7 bases and J lost 10 bases. From germline, CDR1 is MNHEY and CDR2 SVGAGI. CDR3 size: 15 residues.

V and J are TRBV7-6 and TRBJ2-7; D uncertain. Trimming left V 2 bases short and J 5 bases short, with 10 bases between. The germline V gene has CDR1 SGHVS and CDR2 FNYEAQ. This CDR3 spans 13 amino acids. CDR3 in DNA: TGTGCCAGCAGCTTACCCGGAGACCACGAGCAGTACTTC. Amino acid sequence: CASSLPGDHEQYF.

The chain employs TRBV19 and TRBJ2-2; 8 nucleotides agree with TRBD1. Germline assignment: CDR1 LNHDA and CDR2 SQIVND (reference sequence). The CDR3 has 15 residues. J gave up 3 bases and V 5 bases, and 5 bases lay outside the gene matches. The CDR3 DNA reads as TGTGCCAGTAGTGCAGGGGGCGCGTACACCGGGGAGCTGTTTTTT. Translation gives CASSAGGAYTGELFF.

The chain links TRBV24-1 to TRBJ2-3; 7 bases align to TRBD1. V lost 4 bases to trimming and J lost 6 bases; unmatched junction nucleotides: 9. Germline V gene data show CDR1 as KGHDR and CDR2 as SFDVKD. The CDR3 totals 15 residues. The CDR3 reads CATSDPTGRGDTQYF. The CDR3 coding sequence is TGTGCCACCAGTGACCCGACAGGGCGTGGGGATACGCAGTATTTT.

This rearrangement joins TRBV29-1 to TRBJ2-5; tentative D call: TRBD1 (6 bases). Deletions cut 2 bases from V and 5 bases from J, with 12 bases between. There are 13 residues in the CDR3. CDR1 is SQVTM, CDR2 ANQGSEA, per germline. This CDR3 is CSVELGQRETQYF. The DNA of the CDR3 is TGCAGCGTTGAACTAGGACAGCGGGAGACCCAGTACTTC.

This sequence joins TRBV29-1 and TRBJ1-2, with 9 bases fitting TRBD1. V lost 6 bases to trimming and J lost 6 bases; unmatched junction nucleotides: 8. The CDR3 runs to 13 residues. CDR1 is SQVTM and CDR2 is ANQGSEA in the germline V gene. The CDR3 DNA is TGCAGCGTGGGGACAGGGATTGTAGATGGCTACACCTTC. Translating gives CSVGTGIVDGYTF.

This clone has only one observation. This chain links TRBV4-2 with TRBJ2-5; TRBD2 agrees at 8 bases. Germline V gene data show CDR1 as LGHNA and CDR2 as YNFKEQ. V was clipped by 4 bases and J by 1 base; unmatched bases: 14. This CDR3 is built from 18 residues. Here the CDR3 reads CASSRGRDLAGFQETQYF. CDR3 sequence (DNA): TGTGCCAGCAGCCGCGGAAGAGATCTAGCGGGTTTCCAAGAGACCCAGTACTTC.

The chain employs TRBV19 and TRBJ1-2; 7 nucleotides match TRBD1. Unmatched junction bases numbered 7, after V lost 6 bases and J lost 0 bases. CDR3 size: 15 residues. The germline gives CDR1 LNHDA, CDR2 SQIVND (reference sequence). CDR3 loop: CASRTTGTANYGYTF. CDR3 coding DNA: TGTGCCAGTAGAACGACCGGGACAGCTAACTATGGCTACACCTTC.

This clone has only a few counts. The chain is built from TRBV7-2 and TRBJ2-7; 7 bases are a match to TRBD2. Germline CDR1 and CDR2: SGHTA and FQGNSA. CDR3 length equals 14 residues. J was trimmed by 4 bases and V by 5 bases; bases with no gene match: 8. The CDR3: CASSPAPGGYEQYF. Here the CDR3 DNA reads TGTGCCAGCAGCCCCGCACCGGGGGGTTACGAGCAGTACTTC. The full variable domain, its missing parts supplied by reference TRBV7-2 and TRBJ2-7, is GAGVSQSPSNKVTEKGKDVELRCDPISGHTALYWYRQSLGQGLEFLIYFQGNSAPDKSGLPSDRFSAERTGGSVSTLTIQRTQQEDSAVYLCASSPAPGGYEQYFGPGTRLTVT.

The CDR3 DNA sequence: TGTGCCAGCAGCCAATTGGGGGCGACTGAAGCTTTCTTT. Residues: CASSQLGATEAFF. This chain joins TRBV3-1 (or the pseudogene TRBV3-2) and TRBJ1-1, with TRBD1 as a possible D gene (6 bases). The CDR3 is 13 residues long. Germline V gives CDR1 LGHDT, CDR2 YNNKEL (reference sequence). The ends were cut back, 2 bases at V and 5 bases at J, with 9 bases in the middle.

The gene calls are TRBV5-5 and TRBJ2-2, with 12 bases matching TRBD2. Germline V gives CDR1 SGHKS, CDR2 YYEKEE (reference sequence). V dropped 4 bases and J dropped 8; count of bases not matched to a gene: 9. This CDR3 spans 16 amino acids. The CDR3 sequence is CASSHLTSGSRGELFF. In nucleotides, the CDR3 is TGTGCCAGCAGCCATCTGACTAGCGGGAGTAGGGGGGAGCTGTTTTTT. The variable domain in full, with the rest retrieved from reference TRBV5-5 and TRBJ2-2, is DAGVTQSPTHLIKTRGQQVTLRCSPISGHKSVSWYQQVLGQGPQFIFQYYEKEERGRGNFPDRFSARQFPNYSSELNVNALLLGDSALYLCASSHLTSGSRGELFFGEGSRLTVL.

This chain uses TRBV27 with TRBJ2-1; TRBD2 aligns across 11 bases. The V gene end was trimmed by 1 base and the J gene end by 0 bases; junction bases not matched to a gene: 14. The CDR3 extends over 21 amino acids. Germline V gene data show CDR1 as MNHEY and CDR2 as SMNVEV (reference sequence). The DNA of the CDR3 is TGTGCCAGCAGTTTATTCCCCCCGGGACTAGCGGACCTGAGCTCCTACAATGAGCAGTTCTTC. Protein product: CASSLFPPGLADLSSYNEQFF.

V and J are TRBV29-1 and TRBJ2-7, with 8 bases aligning to TRBD1. CDR1 and CDR2 from the germline V gene are SQVTM and ANQGSEA. J gave up 3 bases and V 7 bases, and 11 bases lay outside the gene matches. The CDR3 has 14 residues. DNA for the CDR3: TGCAGCGCGACCCAGGGGGCGAACGACTACGAGCAGTACTTC. It is translated as CSATQGANDYEQYF.

The chain uses TRBV9 and TRBJ1-1, with D maybe TRBD1 (6 bases). In germline, CDR1 is SGDLS, CDR2 YYNGEE. This CDR3 has 15 amino acids. The V gene lost 0 bases and the J gene lost 3 bases, with 12 bases spanning the gap. The CDR3 sequence is CASSVGNRVDTEAFF. In nucleotides, the CDR3 is TGTGCCAGCAGCGTAGGTAACAGGGTAGACACTGAAGCTTTCTTT. The variable domain in full, with the rest retrieved from reference TRBV9 and TRBJ1-1, is DSGVTQTPKHLITATGQRVTLRCSPRSGDLSVYWYQQSLDQGLQFLIQYYNGEERAKGNILERFSAQQFPDLHSELNLSSLELGDSALYFCASSVGNRVDTEAFFGQGTRLTVV.

The chain is built from TRBV4-1 and TRBJ2-3, with D possibly TRBD2 on 5 matching bases. CDR3 length: 14 residues. Per the germline V gene, CDR1 is MGHRA and CDR2 is YSYEKL. V lost 3 bases and J lost 1, with 8 bases in between. CDR3 region: CASSQSGGTDTQYF. DNA for the CDR3: TGCGCCAGCAGCCAGAGCGGAGGCACAGATACGCAGTATTTT.

The chain employs TRBV6-4 and TRBJ2-1; 16 bases map to TRBD2. CDR1 MRHNA and CDR2 SNTAGT come from the germline V gene. V gave up 7 bases and J gave up 8 bases; unmatched junction bases: 5. The length of the CDR3 is 15 residues. The CDR3 DNA reads TGTGCCAGCAAGGCCGGGACTAGCGGGGGGGATGAGCAGTTCTTC. This gives the protein CASKAGTSGGDEQFF.

The gene calls are TRBV9 and TRBJ2-7; the D gene is possibly TRBD2 (6 bases). Germline lookup yields CDR1 SGDLS and CDR2 YYNGEE. The CDR3 spans 14 residues. V was shortened by 3 bases and J by 2 bases, with 12 bases between the two germline ends. CDR3 bases: TGTGCCAGCAGCGCTAGGACTAACACCTACGAGCAGTACTTC. Its protein is CASSARTNTYEQYF. The full variable domain, its missing parts supplied by reference TRBV9 and TRBJ2-7, is DSGVTQTPKHLITATGQRVTLRCSPRSGDLSVYWYQQSLDQGLQFLIQYYNGEERAKGNILERFSAQQFPDLHSELNLSSLELGDSALYFCASSARTNTYEQYFGPGTRLTVT.

The chain uses TRBV10-3 and TRBJ1-5, with 8 bases aligning to TRBD1. CDR3 size: 16 residues. V gave up 8 bases and J gave up 0 bases; unmatched junction bases: 9. CDR1 and CDR2 (germline): ENHRY, SYGVKD. CDR3 nucleotides: TGTGCCATCGGGAGGGGGACAGGTCATAGCAATCAGCCCCAGCATTTT. Translating it yields CAIGRGTGHSNQPQHF.

V gene TRBV9 combines with J gene TRBJ2-1; D is ambiguous. V lost 0 bases to trimming and J lost 6 bases, with 10 bases between them. Germline loops: CDR1 SGDLS, CDR2 YYNGEE. CDR3 length: 14 residues. CDR3 sequence: CASSVGTHGNEQFF. The CDR3 bases are TGTGCCAGCAGCGTAGGTACCCACGGCAATGAGCAGTTCTTC.

By sample fraction, this clone is medium-sized. The chain employs TRBV7-9 and TRBJ1-2, with 7 bases fitting TRBD1. The V and J ends lost 2 bases and 4 bases, in that order; junction bases with no gene match: 4. The CDR3 spans 14 residues. CDR1 and CDR2 from the germline V gene are SEHNR and FQNEAQ (reference sequence). The CDR3 coding sequence is TGTGCCAGCAGCTTAACAACAGGGGTCTATGGCTACACCTTC. Protein product: CASSLTTGVYGYTF.

V and J are TRBV7-6 and TRBJ2-1; 14 bases fit TRBD2. With 2 bases clipped from V and 7 bases from J, the junction kept 16 bases outside the gene matches. The CDR3 consists of 20 residues. Germline V gene sequence: CDR1 SGHVS, CDR2 FNYEAQ. The DNA of the CDR3 is TGTGCCAGCAGCTTATCGTACACCAGACTAGCGGGAGGGCTAGTTAATGAGCAGTTCTTC. Protein product: CASSLSYTRLAGGLVNEQFF.

This clone turned up a few times. The chain carries TRBV28 and TRBJ2-5; D unclear. Trimming cost V 6 bases and J 5 bases, with 10 bases left between them. The CDR3 sequence is 12 residues long. The germline V gene encodes CDR1 MDHEN and CDR2 SYDVKM. CDR3 sequence: CASREQWETQYF. The CDR3 region has the DNA TGTGCCAGCAGGGAACAGTGGGAGACCCAGTACTTC. The full variable domain, in which reference TRBV28 and TRBJ2-5 provide the parts outside the CDR3, is DVKVTQSSRYLVKRTGEKVFLECVQDMDHENMFWYRQDPGLGLRLIYFSYDVKMKEKGDIPEGYSVSREKKERFSLILESASTNQTSMYLCASREQWETQYFGPGTRLLVL.

This clone turned up a few times. This chain uses TRBV18 with TRBJ1-3; weak D call: TRBD1 (6 bases). The germline V gene has CDR1 KGHSH and CDR2 LQKENI. Trimming took off 3 bases at V and 0 bases at J, with 9 bases between the two ends. There are 15 residues in the CDR3. The CDR3 DNA is TGTGCCAGCTCACCGGGACACCTCTCTGGAAACACCATATATTTT. It codes for CASSPGHLSGNTIYF.

The chain combines TRBV11-2 with TRBJ2-3, with 8 positions matching TRBD2. The CDR3 consists of 16 residues. From germline, CDR1 is SGHAT and CDR2 FQNNGV. V trimming: 1 base; J trimming: 1 base; junction bases outside the gene matches: 4. DNA for the CDR3: TGTGCCAGCAGCTTAGTTAGCGGGGACGGCACAGATACGCAGTATTTT. This translates into CASSLVSGDGTDTQYF.